These 5 T cell receptor beta chains share one sample of origin, sequenced in a study of beta chain features in type 1 diabetes (dated by TCRdb to between 2017 and 2018). Study-wide findings and limitations: In all four CD4+ subsets, TCRB CDR3 length was moderately but significantly shorter in type 1 diabetes patients.

These receptors have no identified antigens. Libraries were constructed by the immunoSEQ multiplex PCR assay. The entire amount of isolated RNA was reverse transcribed using the High Capacity cDNA Reverse Transcription Kit, so the sequenced TCRB transcripts were expressed ones. In TCRdb, the immuneACCESS table is reduced to in-frame sequences with V and J assigned. These tables do not hold every clone; where another copy was compared, an unresolved V gene accounts for under half, and the others remain unexplained. The sample table contains some 150,000 clones; only one count was recorded for approximately 13% of them. The top ten clonotypes cover around 1.4% of the sample. What was sequenced was central memory CD4+ T cells from blood. These TCRs come from a man aged 18 to 30 with type 1 diabetes.

A few counts support this clone. The chain employs TRBV5-1 and TRBJ2-2; TRBD2 is a possible D gene (5 bases). Germline-derived CDR1 and CDR2 are SGHRS and YFSETQ. The CDR3 has 15 amino acids. V lost 0 bases and J 4 bases, leaving 10 bases between the germline ends. The CDR3 region has the DNA TGCGCCAGCAGCTTGGCCGGGGAGAGCACCGGGGAGCTGTTTTTT. The encoded protein is CASSLAGESTGELFF.

Many counts were recorded for this clone. The gene calls are TRBV4-2 and TRBJ2-2; a weak D match, TRBD2 (5 bases). The V end lost 4 bases, the J end lost 3 bases, and 15 bases lay between the germline ends. There are 16 residues in the CDR3. Germline assignment: CDR1 LGHNA and CDR2 YNFKEQ. CDR3 coding DNA: TGTGCCAGCAGCCGTAAAAGCGGATCGGACACCGGGGAGCTGTTTTTT. The encoded protein is CASSRKSGSDTGELFF.

The rearrangement joins TRBV9 to TRBJ2-1, with 8 positions matching TRBD1. The J segment lost 5 bases and the V segment lost 0 bases, leaving 7 bases of the junction unmatched. The CDR3 totals 16 residues. The germline gives CDR1 SGDLS, CDR2 YYNGEE. CDR3 in amino acids: CASSVDPGQGNNEQFF. The CDR3 bases are TGTGCCAGCAGCGTAGATCCCGGACAGGGCAACAATGAGCAGTTCTTC.

The chain joins TRBV7-9 to TRBJ1-1; tentative D call: TRBD1 (5 bases). V was trimmed by 5 bases and J by 10 bases, leaving 20 bases between them. Germline assignment: CDR1 SEHNR and CDR2 FQNEAQ (reference sequence). This CDR3 comprises 14 residues. This CDR3 reads CASSLTGTRGGAFF. As DNA, the CDR3 is TGTGCCAGCAGCCTCACCGGGACTAGGGGAGGAGCTTTCTTT.

Worth noting for this clone: Just one base apart from a much larger clone, this may be a read error. This sample also contains other DNA sequences that code for the same CDR3. The chain has TRBV15 and TRBJ2-2; TRBD1 agrees at 10 bases. The CDR3 is made up of 16 amino acids. Germline V gene lookup returns CDR1 LNHNV and CDR2 YYDKDF (reference sequence). CDR3 sequence (DNA): TGCGCCACCAGCCCCCGGACAGGGGGAGACACCGGGGAGCTGTTTTTT. As protein: CATSPRTGGDTGELFF.